This entry concerns a single TCR beta chain. Sequenced by immunoSEQ multiplex PCR; TCRdb stores in-frame clones only, minus some. The repertoire includes 7,000 to 10,000 clones, approximately 83% of them detected once, and around 64% sits in the top ten. This sample stems from a study of STAT5B mutations in CD4+ large granular lymphocyte leukemia. Germline CDR1 GTSNPN, CDR2 SVGIG (reference sequence). The V end was cut by 0 bases, the J end by 8 bases, with 13 bases between. The CDR3 sequence is 14 residues long. V usage is TRBV30 and J usage is TRBJ1-4; no clear D gene. The TCR was taken from a woman aged 55-69 years with CD4+ T-cell large granular lymphocyte leukemia. Sample: PBMCs. The CDR3 DNA reads as TGTGCCTGGAGTGTAAGCAGGAAAGCCGAAAAACTGTTTTTT. Translating gives CAWSVSRKAEKLFF.